What follows is one T cell receptor (beta chain) and its context. Its recognized antigen is unknown. The sample comes from a study of monozygotic twins with inflammatory bowel disease (dated by TCRdb to the late 2010s). Turning to the overall study: In total, around 30 monozygotic twin pairs made up the full study: 19 Danish pairs, all IBD-discordant, plus nine German pairs, of which four were IBD-concordant and five were IBD-discordant. Within discordant pairs, disease-associated traits were sought mainly by comparing IBD patients with their genetically identical healthy co-twins. Each individual had, on average, about 151 000 unique TCRalpha sequences and 181 000 unique TCRbeta sequences available for analysis. The full study reports these points: Concordant and discordant twins showed no difference in repertoire similarity, possibly because of limited statistical power. Different T cell subtypes could not be distinguished in the analysis. No single strong signal or clonotype linked to IBD turned up in the results, so the idea that one exists was not supported. Compared with healthy twins, IBD patients had fewer clonotypes in common with other individuals, a difference most pronounced in patients showing signs of disease activity. Measured by the inverse Simpson index, TCRbeta repertoire diversity was lower in IBD patients than in their healthy co-twins. Because patients received different immunosuppressive treatments, the repertoires may have picked up extra background noise and variability between individuals.

Library creation used 5' RACE. Each TCR library was prepared from about 3,400 ng of total RNA. For each sample, cDNA was synthesized in eight separate reactions using SMARTScribe reverse transcriptase. During cDNA synthesis, template switching introduced unique molecular identifiers that contained a 6-nucleotide sample barcode. TCRalpha and TCRbeta cDNA was amplified by two nested PCRs of approximately 16 and 10 cycles, with bead purification after each PCR. Before amplification, the cDNA was treated with uracil DNA-glycosylase and purified using the QIAquick PCR purification kit. The second PCR added Illumina TruSeq-compatible adapters along with sample-specific barcodes. TapeStation and Qubit were used to check library quality and concentration, and 4 to 6 ng of each library went into the pool. Pooled libraries were sequenced on an Illumina HiSeq2500 single-index Rapid Run with 2 x 100 bp reads and custom sequencing primers. In the paper's pipeline: PCR and sequencing errors were corrected by UMI-based consensus assembly using MiGEC version 1.2.6. MiXCR version 2.1.1 was used for V(D)J alignment, clonotype assembly and CDR3 extraction. Gene usage, clonotype sharing and MAIT/NKT TCR abundance were normalised by analysing the top 1000, 10 000 and 20 000 clonotypes per sample. After downsampling to 27 000 UMIs, diversity was calculated as the inverse Simpson index using the vegan R package. Paired Mann-Whitney U tests on discordant twin pairs were used, with Benjamini-Hochberg multiple-testing correction. TCRdb reprocessed the public reads and reports one entry per CDR3 protein sequence, without DNA. The V and J calls follow TCRdb's processing rather than the paper's. The sample has just over 300,000 distinct CDR3 sequences on record. Of the sample, 5.6% is held by the ten largest clones.

From each donor, an approximately 2.5 ml peripheral blood sample was collected into PAXgene tubes and stored at -80 degrees C. Without any T cell sorting, total RNA was extracted from whole blood using the PAXgene blood miRNA kit on an automated QIAcube. Peripheral blood from monozygotic twin pairs who were concordant or discordant for inflammatory bowel disease underwent deep TCRalpha and TCRbeta repertoire profiling using unique molecular barcoding. Smoking habits were recorded for all twin pairs, and each individual was classified as a current, former or never smoker. CDR1 and CDR2 (SGHRS, YFSETQ) derive from the germline V gene. Taken from cysteine to phenylalanine, the CDR3 has 14 residues. DNA is not on record.

The sequenced sample was blood. The TCR sequence derives from a human donor with ulcerative colitis or Crohn's disease, or a healthy co-twin of an affected twin (not recorded which). The chain uses TRBV5-1 and TRBJ1-2. The CDR3 here reads CASSLDSSNYGYTF.